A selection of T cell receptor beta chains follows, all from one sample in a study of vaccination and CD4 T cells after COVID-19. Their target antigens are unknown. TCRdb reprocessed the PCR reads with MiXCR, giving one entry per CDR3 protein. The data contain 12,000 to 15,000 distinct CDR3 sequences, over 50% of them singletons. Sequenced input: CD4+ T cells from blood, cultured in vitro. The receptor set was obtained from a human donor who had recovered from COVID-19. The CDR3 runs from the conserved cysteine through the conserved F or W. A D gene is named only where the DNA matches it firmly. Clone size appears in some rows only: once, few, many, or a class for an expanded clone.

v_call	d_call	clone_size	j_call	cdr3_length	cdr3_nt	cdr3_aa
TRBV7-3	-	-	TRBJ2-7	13	TGTGCCAGCAGCTCGAGCCCAGGGAACGAGCAGTACTTC	CASSSSPGNEQYF
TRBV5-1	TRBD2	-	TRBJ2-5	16	TGCGCCAGCAGCTTGGCACTAGCGGGAGGGGAAGAGACCCAGTACTTC	CASSLALAGGEETQYF
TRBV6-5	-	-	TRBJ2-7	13	TGTGCCAGCAGTTACTCGGGAGCCGGTTGGATGTACTTC	CASSYSGAGWMYF
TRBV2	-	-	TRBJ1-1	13	TGTGCCAGCATGACATTGGTCCGGACTGAAGCTTTCTTT	CASMTLVRTEAFF
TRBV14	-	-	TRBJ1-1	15	TGTGCCAGCAGCCGATTTGGACACACGAACACTGAAGCTTTCTTT	CASSRFGHTNTEAFF
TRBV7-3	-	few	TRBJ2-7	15	TGTGCCAGCAGCTTACTTCCGGCCCCCTCAGTCGAGCAGTACTTC	CASSLLPAPSVEQYF
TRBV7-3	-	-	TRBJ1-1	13	TGTGCCAGCAGCTCAGATATGGGGGGCCTTGCTTTCTTT	CASSSDMGGLAFF
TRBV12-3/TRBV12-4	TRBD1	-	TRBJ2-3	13	TGTGCCAGCAGTTGGACAGGGGCAGATACGCAGTATTTT	CASSWTGADTQYF
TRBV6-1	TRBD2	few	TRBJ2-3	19	TGTGCCAGCAGTACCCGGACTAGCGGGCTTACCACTAGCACAGATACGCAGTATTTT	CASSTRTSGLTTSTDTQYF
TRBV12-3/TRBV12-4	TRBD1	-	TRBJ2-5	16	TGTGCCAGCAGTTTAATGGCAGGGGGTAACCAAGAGACCCAGTACTTC	CASSLMAGGNQETQYF
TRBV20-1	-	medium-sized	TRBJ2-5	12	TGCAGTGCTAGCAAGGAGGGAGAGACCCAGTACTTC	CSASKEGETQYF
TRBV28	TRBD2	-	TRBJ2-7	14	TGTGCCAGCAGTTTGGGGGGGAAGGCCTACGAGCAGTACTTC	CASSLGGKAYEQYF
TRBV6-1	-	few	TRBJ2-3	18	TGTGCCAGCAGTGAGTGGAGAGGACTATCCCTGGCGAAAGATACGCAGTATTTT	CASSEWRGLSLAKDTQYF
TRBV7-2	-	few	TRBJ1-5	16	TGTGCCAGCAGCTTTAAGGGGGAGTATGGCAATCAGCCCCAGCATTTT	CASSFKGEYGNQPQHF
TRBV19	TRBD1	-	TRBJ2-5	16	TGTGCCAGTAGTATAGATGGAGAGACAGGGCAAGAGACCCAGTACTTC	CASSIDGETGQETQYF
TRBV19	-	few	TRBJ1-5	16	TGTGCCAGTAGGAATCAGGGTGGTGATGGGGTTCAGCCCCAGCATTTT	CASRNQGGDGVQPQHF
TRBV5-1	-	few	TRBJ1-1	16	TGCGCCAGCAGCCCCGGGGGGGGCGGTGGACACACTGAAGCTTTCTTT	CASSPGGGGGHTEAFF